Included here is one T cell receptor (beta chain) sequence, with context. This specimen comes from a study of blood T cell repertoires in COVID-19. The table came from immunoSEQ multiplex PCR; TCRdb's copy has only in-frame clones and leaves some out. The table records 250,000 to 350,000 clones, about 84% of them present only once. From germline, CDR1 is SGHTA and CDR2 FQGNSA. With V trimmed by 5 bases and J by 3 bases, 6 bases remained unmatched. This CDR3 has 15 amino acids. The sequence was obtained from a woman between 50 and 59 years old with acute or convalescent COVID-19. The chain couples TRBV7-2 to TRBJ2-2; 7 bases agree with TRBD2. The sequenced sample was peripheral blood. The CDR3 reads CASSPKRGDTGELFF. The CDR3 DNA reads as TGTGCCAGCAGCCCGAAACGGGGGGACACCGGGGAGCTGTTTTTT.